The 9 T cell receptor beta chains listed next were all sequenced from one sample in a study. TCRdb re-derived calls from the 5' RACE reads in MiXCR, one entry per CDR3 protein. Of about 32,000 distinct CDR3 sequences detected, roughly 27% appear once; the ten largest clones hold 2% to 2.5%. Cells sorted as Tregs were CD4+, CD25+ and CD127-/low. Sequencing was carried out using tumor-infiltrating Tregs sorted from the breast tumor. The receptors shown here come from a female donor with breast cancer.

CDR3 sequence (DNA): TGTGCCAGCAGAGGGGGCAGAAGGACTGAAGCTTTCTTT. Protein sequence: CASRGGRRTEAFF. The V call is TRBV7-9, the J call TRBJ1-1; TRBD1 matches at 7 bases. CDR3 length: 13 residues. CDR1 and CDR2 from the germline V gene are SEHNR and FQNEAQ (reference sequence). Trimming at V came to 6 bases and at J to 5 bases, leaving 6 bases not matched to a gene.

As concerns this clonotype: This may come from a read error, since a much larger clone is one base off. The rearrangement joins TRBV4-1 to TRBJ1-3, with no clear D. The CDR3 runs to 15 residues. Germline V gene data show CDR1 as MGHRA and CDR2 as YSYEKL. V lost 1 base, J lost 4 bases, and 11 bases lay in between. The CDR3 DNA reads as TGCGCCAGCAGCCAAGGGGATTTTGGGGGAAACACCATATATTTT. Translating it yields CASSQGDFGGNTIYF.

This clonotype is judged medium-sized. V usage is TRBV11-2 and J usage is TRBJ2-1; 9 bases are a match to TRBD1. The CDR3 has 16 amino acids. The V gene's germline CDR1 is SGHAT and CDR2 FQNNGV. The ends lost 5 bases at V and 10 bases at J; junction bases unmatched: 15. CDR3 amino acids: CASSPYFSAGQGEQFF. CDR3 sequence (DNA): TGTGCCAGCAGCCCCTACTTTAGCGCAGGACAGGGGGAGCAGTTCTTC. The whole variable domain, remainder taken from reference TRBV11-2 and TRBJ2-1, is EAGVAQSPRYKIIEKRQSVAFWCNPISGHATLYWYQQILGQGPKLLIQFQNNGVVDDSQLPKDRFSAERLKGVDSTLKIQPAKLEDSAVYLCASSPYFSAGQGEQFFGPGTRLTVL.

This clonotype appeared many times. V usage is TRBV27 and J usage is TRBJ2-7; possibly TRBD1 for D (5 bases). CDR1 and CDR2 from the germline V gene are MNHEY and SMNVEV (reference sequence). V was pared by 6 bases and J by 2 bases, with 8 bases between. The CDR3 has 12 amino acids. The chain's CDR3 is CASRGQAYEQYF. The CDR3 DNA reads as TGTGCCAGCAGGGGGCAGGCCTACGAGCAGTACTTC.

In its sample, this clonotype was seen many times. The chain combines TRBV20-1 with TRBJ1-3; D is possibly TRBD1 (5 bases). This CDR3 spans 14 amino acids. V shed 0 bases and J shed 7 bases, with 13 bases lying between them. CDR1 DFQATT and CDR2 SNEGSKA come from the germline V gene (reference sequence). CDR3 sequence reads: CSARDRVSANTIYF. The CDR3 DNA reads TGCAGTGCTAGAGACAGGGTTTCGGCGAACACCATATATTTT.

On this clonotype itself: A read error is possible here, since a much larger clone lies one base away. The chain recombines TRBV5-1 with TRBJ2-7; 7 bases match TRBD2. After removal of 5 bases from V and 1 base from J, the junction contained 9 bases not matched to a gene. The germline V gene encodes CDR1 SGHRS and CDR2 YFSETQ. The length of the CDR3 is 15 residues. The CDR3 DNA follows: TGCGCCAGCAGTCACACTTGCGGGGGATCCTACGAGCAGTACTTC. It encodes CASSHTCGGSYEQYF.

For this clonotype: The CDR3 does not close with the conserved phenylalanine or tryptophan, likely indicating a read error. The rearrangement joins TRBV6-1 to TRBJ2-3; 9 bases are a match to TRBD2. The trim removed 5 bases at V and 11 bases at J, leaving 17 bases unmatched. The CDR3 covers 16 residues. CDR1 is MNHNS, CDR2 SASEGT, per germline. The DNA of the CDR3 is TGTGCCAGCAGTTTCCTCGCGGGAGGGTCCTACAATGAGCAGTATTTA. It codes for CASSFLAGGSYNEQYL.

At least ten counts were recorded for this clonotype. The V call is TRBV25-1, the J call TRBJ1-4, with D tentatively TRBD1 (6 bases). V dropped 1 base and J dropped 0 bases, with 15 bases sitting between them. The CDR3 runs to 18 residues. Germline V CDR1 and CDR2: MGHDK, SYGVNS. This CDR3 is CASSEFRDAGATNEKLFF. CDR3 nucleotides: TGTGCCAGCAGTGAATTCAGAGATGCAGGGGCAACTAATGAAAAACTGTTTTTT.

At least ten counts were recorded for this clonotype. The J gene is TRBJ2-5, the V gene TRBV7-2; tentative D call: TRBD2 (6 bases). V was clipped by 4 bases and J by 4 bases, with 16 bases between them. CDR1 and CDR2 from the germline V gene are SGHTA and FQGNSA. This CDR3 contains 15 residues. DNA for the CDR3: TGTGCCAGCAGCTCCCCGGACTACCTCCGAGAGACCCAGTACTTC. Amino acids: CASSSPDYLRETQYF.